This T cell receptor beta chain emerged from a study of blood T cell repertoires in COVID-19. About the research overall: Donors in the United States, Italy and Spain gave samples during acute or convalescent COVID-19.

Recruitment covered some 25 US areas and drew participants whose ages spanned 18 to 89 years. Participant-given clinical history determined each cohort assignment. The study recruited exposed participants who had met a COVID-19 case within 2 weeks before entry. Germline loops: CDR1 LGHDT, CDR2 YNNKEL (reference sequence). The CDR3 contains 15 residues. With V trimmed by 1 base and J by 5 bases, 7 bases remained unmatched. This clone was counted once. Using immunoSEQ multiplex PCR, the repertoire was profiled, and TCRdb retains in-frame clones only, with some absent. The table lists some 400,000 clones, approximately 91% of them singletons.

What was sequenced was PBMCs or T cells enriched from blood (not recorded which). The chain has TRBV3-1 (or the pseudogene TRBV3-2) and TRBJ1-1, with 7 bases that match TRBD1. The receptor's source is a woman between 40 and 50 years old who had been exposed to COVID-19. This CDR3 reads CASSQGDRVRTEAFF. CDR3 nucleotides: TGTGCCAGCAGCCAAGGTGACAGGGTGAGGACTGAAGCTTTCTTT.